This T cell receptor beta chain was observed in a study of T cells after posttransplantation cyclophosphamide. Assay: immunoSEQ multiplex PCR; the TCRdb copy retains only in-frame clones and omits some. The sample presents roughly 40,000 clones, none singletons. Germline assignment: CDR1 SGHRS and CDR2 YFSETQ. The CDR3 consists of 15 residues. Trimming took 4 bases from V and 3 from J, leaving 13 bases between them. Many counts were recorded for this clone. This rearrangement joins TRBV5-1 to TRBJ2-2; a weak D match, TRBD1 (6 bases). The sequenced sample was PBMCs. This clonotype was obtained from a woman aged 45-65 years in good health and a related stem cell transplant donor. CDR3: CASSLQGSDTGELFF. In DNA form, the CDR3 reads TGCGCCAGCAGCCTACAGGGTTCGGACACCGGGGAGCTGTTTTTT.